The text below deals with one T cell receptor (beta chain). One entry per CDR3 protein results from TCRdb running MiXCR on the 5' RACE reads. The sample lists fewer than 900,000 distinct CDR3 sequences, around a sixth seen once, with about an eighth in the top ten. These data belong to a study of identical twins. Germline CDR1 and CDR2: LGHDT and YNNKEL (reference sequence). Trimming shortened V by 5 bases and J by 7 bases, and 14 bases separated the two germline ends. The CDR3 consists of 14 residues. The sample was also reused in another study, on T cells expressing NK-cell markers. That report adds: Seven HCMV-seropositive donors and one seronegative donor made up the eight sequenced donors.

The chain uses TRBV3-1 and TRBJ2-2; D is unclear. The origin of this receptor is a young woman in good health. The sequenced material came from PBMCs. The CDR3 region is CASSDLSFGGELFF. The CDR3 DNA follows: TGTGCCAGCAGCGATCTCAGTTTCGGCGGGGAGCTGTTTTTT.